The 22 T cell receptor beta chains below come from one sample, sequenced in a study of STAT5B mutations in CD4+ large granular lymphocyte leukemia. Here immunoSEQ multiplex PCR was the method, and the copy in TCRdb shows in-frame clones only, minus some. The data contain more than 30,000 clones, about 89% of them singletons. Sequenced: CD4+ T cells from blood buffy coats. The receptors stem from a human donor in good health.

The genes are TRBV7-6 and TRBJ2-2, with 9 bases identical to TRBD2. Germline V CDR1 and CDR2: SGHVS, FNYEAQ. Trimming took 3 bases from V and 1 from J; bases not matched to a gene: 0. The CDR3 covers 15 residues. The CDR3 spells CASSFSGGNTGELFF. CDR3 in DNA: TGTGCCAGCAGCTTTAGCGGGGGGAACACCGGGGAGCTGTTTTTT.

This chain uses TRBV6-1 with TRBJ1-2; no reliable D call. The ends were cut back, 0 bases at V and 4 bases at J, with 9 bases in the middle. The length of the CDR3 is 14 residues. Germline V gene lookup returns CDR1 MNHNS and CDR2 SASEGT. Here the CDR3 DNA reads TGTGCCAGCAGTGAAGCAGCACGGATCTATGGCTACACCTTC. Amino acid sequence: CASSEAARIYGYTF.

The rearrangement uses TRBV28 and TRBJ1-2, with 7 bases that match TRBD1. The CDR3 extends over 16 amino acids. V gave up 3 bases and J gave up 1 base; unmatched junction bases: 8. The germline V gene encodes CDR1 MDHEN and CDR2 SYDVKM. The CDR3 loop reads CASSLPGTAYNYGYTF. In DNA form, the CDR3 reads TGTGCCAGCAGTTTGCCCGGGACAGCCTATAACTATGGCTACACCTTC.

The chain is built from TRBV28 and TRBJ1-5; the match to TRBD1 covers 8 bases. The ends lost 6 bases at V and 5 bases at J; junction bases unmatched: 9. In germline, CDR1 is MDHEN, CDR2 SYDVKM. The CDR3 spans 15 residues. This chain's CDR3 is CASRYHGQGYQPQHF. CDR3 DNA: TGTGCCAGCAGATACCACGGACAGGGCTATCAGCCCCAGCATTTT. The complete variable domain, with remaining parts taken from reference TRBV28 and TRBJ1-5, reads DVKVTQSSRYLVKRTGEKVFLECVQDMDHENMFWYRQDPGLGLRLIYFSYDVKMKEKGDIPEGYSVSREKKERFSLILESASTNQTSMYLCASRYHGQGYQPQHFGDGTRLSIL.

The CDR3 nucleotides read TGTGCCAGCAGTCGTGGAGAGACCCAGTACTTC. Translation: CASSRGETQYF. The V call is TRBV6-1, the J call TRBJ2-5; unclear D gene. The CDR3 consists of 11 residues. Germline CDR1 MNHNS, CDR2 SASEGT. V shed 5 bases and J shed 4 bases, with 5 bases lying between them.

The gene calls are TRBV5-8 and TRBJ2-2, with D perhaps assigned TRBD1 or TRBD2 (5 bases each). Germline V gene lookup returns CDR1 SGHTS and CDR2 YDEGEE. V was pared by 2 bases and J by 4 bases, with 18 bases between. The CDR3 totals 17 residues. The CDR3 DNA reads TGTGCCAGCAGCTTTGGTTTGGGGACCCCGCGCACCGGGGAGCTGTTTTTT. Protein sequence: CASSFGLGTPRTGELFF. Together with reference TRBV5-8 and TRBJ2-2, the CDR3 gives the full variable domain: EAGVTQSPTHLIKTRGQQATLRCSPISGHTSVYWYQQALGLGLQFLLWYDEGEERNRGNFPPRFSGRQFPNYSSELNVNALELEDSALYLCASSFGLGTPRTGELFFGEGSRLTVL.

The chain is built from TRBV10-2 and TRBJ1-6; no definite D call. The CDR3 is 12 residues long. V lost 2 bases to trimming and J lost 7 bases, with 3 bases between them. In germline, CDR1 is WSHSY, CDR2 SAAADI. The CDR3 bases are TGCGCCAGCAGTGAGCAGAATTCACCCCTCCACTTT. Its translation is CASSEQNSPLHF.

This clone was recorded only once. V and J are TRBV28 and TRBJ2-3; D is undetermined. Germline V gene data show CDR1 as MDHEN and CDR2 as SYDVKM. This CDR3 is built from 14 residues. The germline V and J ends were trimmed by 6 bases and 6 bases, with 16 bases remaining between them. CDR3 coding DNA: TGTGCCAGCAGAAGGGAAACAGCCTCCGATACGCAGTATTTT. Translating gives CASRRETASDTQYF.

This sequence joins TRBV11-2 and TRBJ2-3, with no clear D. Germline lookup yields CDR1 SGHAT and CDR2 FQNNGV. CDR3 size: 15 residues. V shed 5 bases and J shed 6 bases, with 18 bases lying between them. In nucleotides, the CDR3 is TGTGCCAGCAGCCCAAGCTCGTGGGGTGGGGATACGCAGTATTTT. This sequence encodes CASSPSSWGGDTQYF.

This clone has more than one count but fewer than ten. The chain combines TRBV5-4 with TRBJ2-7; 12 bases agree with TRBD2. Trimming took 0 bases from V and 7 from J; bases not matched to a gene: 11. CDR3 length: 17 residues. Germline CDR1 is SGHNT and CDR2 is YYREEE (reference sequence). Written as DNA, the CDR3 is TGTGCCAGCAGCTTGGTGTTCGGGGCTAGCGGGAGGGGGGAGCAGTACTTC. Protein product: CASSLVFGASGRGEQYF.

The chain carries TRBV7-6 and TRBJ2-1, with D possibly matching TRBD1 (7 bases). V was pared by 5 bases and J by 6 bases, with 17 bases between. Germline CDR1 is SGHVS and CDR2 is FNYEAQ. The CDR3 length is 15 residues. CDR3 DNA sequence: TGTGCCAGCAGCCCGGCGGGGACAGTTGGCAATGAGCAGTTCTTC. Amino acid sequence: CASSPAGTVGNEQFF.

The sample holds one count of this clone. The CDR3 nucleotides are TGTGCCAGTAGATACCCGCTTAGGGCGGGGAACACTGAAGCTTTCTTT. Translating gives CASRYPLRAGNTEAFF. The chain is built from TRBV19 and TRBJ1-1; D not resolved. This CDR3 comprises 16 residues. The germline V and J ends were trimmed by 6 bases and 1 base, with 18 bases remaining between them. Germline assignment: CDR1 LNHDA and CDR2 SQIVND (reference sequence).

This CDR3 is CASSLVGLAGDTQYF. CDR3 bases: TGCGCCAGCAGCTTGGTCGGACTAGCGGGAGATACGCAGTATTTT. V usage is TRBV5-1 and J usage is TRBJ2-3, with 11 nucleotides matching TRBD2. Losses at the gene ends were 0 bases for V and 5 bases for J; bases not matched to a gene: 2. This CDR3 is 15 amino acids long. Germline CDR1 reads SGHRS; CDR2 reads YFSETQ.

The V and J genes are TRBV18 and TRBJ1-1, with TRBD1 as a possible D gene (5 bases). The CDR3 contains 16 residues. Germline lookup yields CDR1 KGHSH and CDR2 LQKENI. V lost 3 bases and J 0 bases, leaving 14 bases between the germline ends. CDR3 in DNA: TGTGCCAGCTCACCCCAGGGCTTCAATCTGAACACTGAAGCTTTCTTT. Its protein is CASSPQGFNLNTEAFF.

A single count supports this clone. The chain employs TRBV6-5 and TRBJ1-3, with a tentative D call TRBD1 (6 bases). Germline-derived CDR1 and CDR2 are MNHEY and SVGAGI. This CDR3 region has 15 residues. With 7 bases removed from V and 0 bases from J, the gap between germline ends came to 13 bases. The CDR3 DNA follows: TGTGCCAGCACCAACAGGGTAGACTCTGGAAACACCATATATTTT. Residues: CASTNRVDSGNTIYF.

J is TRBJ1-5 and V is TRBV9; TRBD1 is a possible D gene (6 bases). Per the germline V gene, CDR1 is SGDLS and CDR2 is YYNGEE. With 4 bases removed from V and 4 bases from J, the gap between germline ends came to 15 bases. The CDR3 covers 15 residues. CDR3 in amino acids: CASSTGHATNQPQHF. The CDR3 DNA reads TGTGCCAGCAGCACGGGACACGCAACTAATCAGCCCCAGCATTTT. Full variable domain (remainder filled in from reference TRBV9 and TRBJ1-5): DSGVTQTPKHLITATGQRVTLRCSPRSGDLSVYWYQQSLDQGLQFLIQYYNGEERAKGNILERFSAQQFPDLHSELNLSSLELGDSALYFCASSTGHATNQPQHFGDGTRLSIL.

V usage is TRBV6-5 and J usage is TRBJ2-7; tentatively, D is TRBD2 (6 bases). This CDR3 contains 15 residues. Germline V gene data show CDR1 as MNHEY and CDR2 as SVGAGI. V was pared by 6 bases and J by 0 bases, with 15 bases between. The CDR3 DNA sequence: TGTGCCAGCAGATCTCCCGCGGGGAGCTCCTACGAGCAGTACTTC. It codes for CASRSPAGSSYEQYF.

The V call is TRBV5-1, the J call TRBJ2-5, with D maybe TRBD1 (7 bases). Germline values: CDR1 SGHRS, CDR2 YFSETQ. Trimming took 3 bases from V and 7 from J, leaving 13 bases between them. This CDR3 contains 13 residues. CDR3 coding DNA: TGCGCCAGCAGCTCCGGACAGGAGGGGACCCAGTACTTC. It yields the protein CASSSGQEGTQYF.

The gene calls are TRBV19 and TRBJ2-5; the D is unclear. The CDR3 has 13 amino acids. V was clipped by 3 bases and J by 4 bases, with 9 bases between them. The germline V gene has CDR1 LNHDA and CDR2 SQIVND (reference sequence). The DNA for the CDR3 is TGTGCCAGTAGTATTCGGCTGGGAGAGACCCAGTACTTC. Amino acid sequence: CASSIRLGETQYF.

The chain couples TRBV28 to TRBJ2-7; no reliable D call. Germline V gives CDR1 MDHEN, CDR2 SYDVKM. Trimming left V 7 bases short and J 2 bases short, with 15 bases between. The CDR3 covers 14 residues. CDR3 in amino acids: CASISQTLTYEQYF. DNA for the CDR3: TGTGCCAGCATCTCACAGACATTAACCTACGAGCAGTACTTC.

This clone was observed a single time. The CDR3 DNA reads TGTGCCAGCAGGTCGCCTGGGTCTAGCACAGATACGCAGTATTTT. Translated: CASRSPGSSTDTQYF. The gene calls are TRBV5-4 and TRBJ2-3; D is undetermined. CDR1 SGHNT and CDR2 YYREEE come from the germline V gene (reference sequence). This CDR3 contains 15 residues. The V end was cut by 5 bases, the J end by 0 bases, with 13 bases between.

The chain links TRBV28 to TRBJ2-1; D possibly matches TRBD1 or TRBD2 (5 bases each). V dropped 6 bases and J dropped 2 bases, with 14 bases sitting between them. The germline V gene has CDR1 MDHEN and CDR2 SYDVKM. The CDR3 length is 15 residues. Written as DNA, the CDR3 is TGTGCCAGCAGCGCAGCAGGGAGAGCCTACAATGAGCAGTTCTTC. Its translation: CASSAAGRAYNEQFF. The full variable domain, its missing parts supplied by reference TRBV28 and TRBJ2-1, is DVKVTQSSRYLVKRTGEKVFLECVQDMDHENMFWYRQDPGLGLRLIYFSYDVKMKEKGDIPEGYSVSREKKERFSLILESASTNQTSMYLCASSAAGRAYNEQFFGPGTRLTVL.